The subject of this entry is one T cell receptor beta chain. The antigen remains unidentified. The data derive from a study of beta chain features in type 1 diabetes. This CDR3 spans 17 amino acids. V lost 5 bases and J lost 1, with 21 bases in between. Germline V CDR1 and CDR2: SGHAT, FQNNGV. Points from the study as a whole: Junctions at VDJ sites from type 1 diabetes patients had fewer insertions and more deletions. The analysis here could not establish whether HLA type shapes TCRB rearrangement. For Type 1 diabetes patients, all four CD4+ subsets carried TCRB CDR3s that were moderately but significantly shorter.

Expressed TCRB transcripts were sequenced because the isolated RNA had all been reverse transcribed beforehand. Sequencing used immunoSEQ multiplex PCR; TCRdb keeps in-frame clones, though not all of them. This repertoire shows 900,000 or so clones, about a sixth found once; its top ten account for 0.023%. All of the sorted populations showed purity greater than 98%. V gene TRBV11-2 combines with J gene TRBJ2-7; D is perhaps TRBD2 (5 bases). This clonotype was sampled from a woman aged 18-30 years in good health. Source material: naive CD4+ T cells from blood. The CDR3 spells CASSLISGRRGSYEQYF. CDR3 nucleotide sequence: TGTGCCAGCAGCCTAATAAGCGGACGTAGAGGATCCTACGAGCAGTACTTC.